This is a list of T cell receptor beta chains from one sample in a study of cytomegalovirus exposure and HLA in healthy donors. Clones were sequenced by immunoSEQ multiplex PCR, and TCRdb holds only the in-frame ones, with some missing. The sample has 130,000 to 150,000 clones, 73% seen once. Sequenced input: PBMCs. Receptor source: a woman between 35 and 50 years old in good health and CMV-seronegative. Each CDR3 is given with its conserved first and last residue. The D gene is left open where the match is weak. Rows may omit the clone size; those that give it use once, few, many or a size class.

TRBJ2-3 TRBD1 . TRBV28 TGTGCCAGCAGTCTGGACAGGGTGGTAGATACGCAGTATTTT CASSLDRVVDTQYF
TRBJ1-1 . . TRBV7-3 TGTGCCAGCAGCTTAACTCCTTCCACTGAAGCTTTCTTT CASSLTPSTEAFF
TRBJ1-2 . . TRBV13 TGTGCCAGCAGCTTGAGGCAAAGCTATGGCTACACCTTC CASSLRQSYGYTF
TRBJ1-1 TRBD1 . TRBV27 TGTGCCAGCAGTCGATACGGGACAGGGGGATCCACTGAAGCTTTCTTT CASSRYGTGGSTEAFF
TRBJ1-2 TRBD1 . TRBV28 TGTGCCAGCAGTTTAATACAGGGGAAGGCAACCTATGGCTACACCTTC CASSLIQGKATYGYTF
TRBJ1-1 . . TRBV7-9 TGTGCCAGCAGTCTCCGGGAAATGAACACTGAAGCTTTCTTT CASSLREMNTEAFF
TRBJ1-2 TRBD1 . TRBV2 TGTGCCAGCAGACTGGACAGGGGGCTATCTGTCGATGGCTACACCTTC CASRLDRGLSVDGYTF
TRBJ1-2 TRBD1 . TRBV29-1 TGCAGCGTTAAAGACGACAGGGGGCTCGGGGGCTACACCTTC CSVKDDRGLGGYTF
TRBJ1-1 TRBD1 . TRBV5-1 TGCGCCAGCAGCTTGAGACAGGGGCATAACACTGAAGCTTTCTTT CASSLRQGHNTEAFF
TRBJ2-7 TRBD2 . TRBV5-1 TGCGCCAGCAGCTTGGGGGCCGGGGGGACGGGGGAGCAGTACTTC CASSLGAGGTGEQYF
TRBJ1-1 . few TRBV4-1 TGCGCCAGCAGTCCTCAGGAGAACACTGAAGCTTTCTTT CASSPQENTEAFF
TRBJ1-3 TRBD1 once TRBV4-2 TGTGCCAGCAGCCAAGATCCGGGGTTAGGGGGCTACTACTCTGGAAACACCATATATTTT CASSQDPGLGGYYSGNTIYF
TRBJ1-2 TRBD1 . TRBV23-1 TGCGCCAGCAGTCCTGGGGACAGACTTAACTATGGCTACACCTTC CASSPGDRLNYGYTF
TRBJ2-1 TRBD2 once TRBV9 TGTGCCAGCAGCGTAGTAGCGGGGGAGGCTGAGCAGTTCTTC CASSVVAGEAEQFF
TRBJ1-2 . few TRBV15 TGTGCCACCAGCTCGGACCGGGGAGGCGGTGGCTACACCTTC CATSSDRGGGGYTF
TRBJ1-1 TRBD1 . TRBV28 TGTGCCAGCAGTCTACTCGGGACAGCGAACACTGAAGCTTTCTTT CASSLLGTANTEAFF
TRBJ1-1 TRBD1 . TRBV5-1 TGCGCCAGCAGCCCACTGGGACAGGTCAACACTGAAGCTTTCTTT CASSPLGQVNTEAFF
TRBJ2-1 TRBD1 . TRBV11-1 TGTGCCAGCAGCTTATCGGGGGACAGGGGGTACAATGAGCAGTTCTTC CASSLSGDRGYNEQFF
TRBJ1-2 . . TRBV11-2 TGTGCCAGCAGCTTAGGCAGCGGACTCGAAACTAACTATGGCTACACCTTC CASSLGSGLETNYGYTF
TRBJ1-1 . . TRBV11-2 TGTGCCAGCAGCTTAGCCGCGTTCAGGGTAGCTTTCTTT CASSLAAFRVAFF
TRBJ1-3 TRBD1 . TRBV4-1 TGCGCCAGCAGCCAACTCCACAGGGGGGCGCGTACTGGAAACACCATATATTTT CASSQLHRGARTGNTIYF
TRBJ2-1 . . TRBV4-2 TGTGCCAGCAGCCAGGGGCACACGGACAGCTACAATGAGCAGTTCTTC CASSQGHTDSYNEQFF
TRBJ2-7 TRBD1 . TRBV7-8 TGTGCCAGCAGCTTAGAGTCTGGATGGGGACAGGCGACCTACGAGCAGTACTTC CASSLESGWGQATYEQYF
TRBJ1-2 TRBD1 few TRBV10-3 TGTGCCATCAAGGGCAGGGGGGATACTCACTATGGCTACACCTTC CAIKGRGDTHYGYTF
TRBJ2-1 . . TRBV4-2 TGTGCCAGCAGCCAAGACAGGGGTCGTCGAGGGTCCTACAATGAGCAGTTCTTC CASSQDRGRRGSYNEQFF
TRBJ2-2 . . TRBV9 TGTGCCAGCAGCAAGACAGGAGAGAGCGGGGAGCTGTTTTTT CASSKTGESGELFF
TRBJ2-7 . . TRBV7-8 TGTGCCAGCAGCTCCCCAACTGGGGCAGCAGGTAGCTCCTACGAGCAGTACTTC CASSSPTGAAGSSYEQYF
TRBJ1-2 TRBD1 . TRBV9 TGTGCCAGCAGCGGGACAGGGAGTAATGGCTACACCTTC CASSGTGSNGYTF
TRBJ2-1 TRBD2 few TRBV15 TGTGCCACCGCGGATGGCGGGGGGCTTATCTACAATGAGCAGTTCTTC CATADGGGLIYNEQFF
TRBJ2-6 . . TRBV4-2 TGTGCCAGCAGCCAAGACTCCCATGAGGGGGCCAACGTCCTGACTTTC CASSQDSHEGANVLTF
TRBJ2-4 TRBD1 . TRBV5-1 TGCGCCAGCAGCCCGGACAGGGACAAAAACATTCAGTACTTC CASSPDRDKNIQYF
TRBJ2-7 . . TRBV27 TGTGCCAGCAGTTCCCCGGGACATTACTACGAGCAGTACTTC CASSSPGHYYEQYF
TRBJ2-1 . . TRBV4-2 TGTGCCAGCAGTGAACTAGGGAGGGGGGCCGGAGTTGAAAATGAGCAGTTCTTC CASSELGRGAGVENEQFF
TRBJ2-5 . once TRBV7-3 TGTGCCAGCAGCTTAATCCCACAAGAGACCCAGTACTTC CASSLIPQETQYF
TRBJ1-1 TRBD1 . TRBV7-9 TGTGCCAGCAGCTTGGCAGACAGGGCGGGCACTGAAGCTTTCTTT CASSLADRAGTEAFF
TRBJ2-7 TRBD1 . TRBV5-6 TGTGCCAGCAGGGGCCGGGACAGCTCCTACGAGCAGTACTTC CASRGRDSSYEQYF
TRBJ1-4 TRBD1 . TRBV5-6 TGTGCCAGCAGCTCGACACAGGGGGCTATTGAAAAACTGTTTTTT CASSSTQGAIEKLFF
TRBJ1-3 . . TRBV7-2 TGTGCCAGCAGCCCCGGGACATACTCTGGAAACACCATATATTTT CASSPGTYSGNTIYF
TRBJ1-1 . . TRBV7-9 TGTGCCAGCAAAGTAGCACGGGGTGGACTTCGGGAGGCTTTCTTT CASKVARGGLREAFF
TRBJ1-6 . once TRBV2 TGTGCCAGCAGGTTTCAGGGGAAAGATTCACCCCTCCACTTT CASRFQGKDSPLHF
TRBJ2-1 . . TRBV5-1 TGCGCCAGCAGCTTGGAAAACAGTGGTGAGCAGTTCTTC CASSLENSGEQFF
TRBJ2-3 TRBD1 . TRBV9 TGTGCCAGCACGGACAGGACCACAGATACGCAGTATTTT CASTDRTTDTQYF
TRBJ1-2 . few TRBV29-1 TGCAGCGTCTCACAGGGATTCGACTATGGCTACACCTTC CSVSQGFDYGYTF
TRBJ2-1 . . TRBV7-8 TGTGCCAGCAGCCCAAGACTGACGCGCAATGAGCAGTTCTTC CASSPRLTRNEQFF
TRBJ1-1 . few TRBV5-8 TGTGCCAGCAGCCCGGTTAGTACTGAAGCTTTCTTT CASSPVSTEAFF
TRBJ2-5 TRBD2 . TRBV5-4 TGTGCCAGCAGCTTGGCAGCGGGGGGACAAGAGACCCAGTACTTC CASSLAAGGQETQYF
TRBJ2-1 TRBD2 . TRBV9 TGTGCCAGCAGCGTTCAGGGACTAGCGGGGGGGAACAATGAGCAGTTCTTC CASSVQGLAGGNNEQFF
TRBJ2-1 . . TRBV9 TGTGCCAGCAGCCTTAGCGGCTCCTCCTACAATGAGCAGTTCTTC CASSLSGSSYNEQFF